One and the same sample provided the 26 T cell receptor beta chains below, sequenced in a study of PD-L1 blockade in urothelial cancer. Produced via immunoSEQ multiplex PCR; TCRdb's table is partial and in-frame only. This sample yields about 39,000 clones, of which about 89% are seen a single time; about 1.9% belongs to the top ten. The input for sequencing was PBMCs, taken around atezolizumab (anti-PD-L1) treatment. All receptors derive from a man aged 60-69 years with urothelial cancer.

This chain links TRBV6-4 with TRBJ1-1, with 7 bases lining up with TRBD1. V gave up 2 bases and J gave up 1 base; unmatched junction bases: 4. The CDR3 sequence is 15 residues long. The germline V gene encodes CDR1 MRHNA and CDR2 SNTAGT. CDR3 region: CASSDGRQGNTEAFF. The DNA for the CDR3 is TGTGCCAGCAGTGACGGAAGACAGGGGAACACTGAAGCTTTCTTT.

The J gene is TRBJ2-1, the V gene TRBV19; D might be TRBD2 (5 bases). Trimming removed 5 bases at V and 4 bases at J, with 12 bases between. CDR1 is LNHDA and CDR2 is SQIVND in the germline V gene (reference sequence). The CDR3 extends over 14 amino acids. In DNA form, the CDR3 reads TGTGCCAGTAGTGGCGGGCAGCAGTACAATGAGCAGTTCTTC. Translating it yields CASSGGQQYNEQFF.

The chain carries TRBV19 and TRBJ1-4; 9 positions match TRBD1. Germline CDR1 LNHDA, CDR2 SQIVND (reference sequence). CDR3 length: 15 residues. Germline trimming cut 5 bases from V and 8 bases from J; bases unmatched to any gene: 9. In DNA form, the CDR3 reads TGTGCCAGTAGTGCACCGGGACAGGGAACAGAAAAACTGTTTTTT. It specifies CASSAPGQGTEKLFF.

The rearrangement uses TRBV5-1 and TRBJ1-1; D may be TRBD1 (5 bases). The CDR3 runs to 14 residues. V lost 0 bases to trimming and J lost 3 bases, with 9 bases between them. Looked up from germline, CDR1 is SGHRS and CDR2 is YFSETQ. The CDR3 loop is CASSLDTGYTEAFF. DNA of the CDR3: TGCGCCAGCAGCTTGGATACAGGCTACACTGAAGCTTTCTTT.

The chain carries TRBV9 and TRBJ2-2, with 8 bases fitting TRBD2. Germline V lookup: CDR1 SGDLS, CDR2 YYNGEE. The length of the CDR3 is 16 residues. The J segment lost 1 base and the V segment lost 0 bases, leaving 2 bases of the junction unmatched. The CDR3 loop is CASSVELAGNTGELFF. CDR3 DNA: TGTGCCAGCAGCGTAGAGCTAGCGGGGAACACCGGGGAGCTGTTTTTT.

This clone was detected once. The chain is built from TRBV7-2 and TRBJ2-3; 11 positions match TRBD2. Germline-derived CDR1 and CDR2 are SGHTA and FQGNSA. The CDR3 runs to 15 residues. Trimming cost V 5 bases and J 1 base; bases outside gene matches: 2. The CDR3: CASSQTSGGTDTQYF. CDR3 nucleotide sequence: TGTGCCAGCAGCCAGACTAGCGGGGGCACAGATACGCAGTATTTT.

The chain joins TRBV28 to TRBJ2-7; TRBD1 matches at 9 bases. The CDR3 extends over 15 amino acids. V lost 5 bases and J lost 4; bases outside the gene matches: 9. Germline CDR1 and CDR2: MDHEN and SYDVKM. CDR3 nucleotide sequence: TGTGCCAGCAGTAATACGGACAGGGGATTTTACGAGCAGTACTTC. Protein product: CASSNTDRGFYEQYF.

V and J are TRBV7-6 and TRBJ1-1; D may be TRBD1 (5 bases). From germline, CDR1 is SGHVS and CDR2 FNYEAQ. The V end lost 1 base, the J end lost 5 bases, and 14 bases lay between the germline ends. The CDR3 length is 15 residues. CDR3 nucleotides: TGTGCCAGCAGCTTAGAAGGCAGGGTGGAGACTGAAGCTTTCTTT. Its translation: CASSLEGRVETEAFF.

This clone has a single count. V and J are TRBV25-1 and TRBJ1-2; TRBD1 aligns across 9 bases. The length of the CDR3 is 13 residues. V shed 4 bases and J 8 bases; nucleotides not matched to a gene: 5. The germline gives CDR1 MGHDK, CDR2 SYGVNS. Here the CDR3 reads CASSGWDRDGYTF. The CDR3 DNA follows: TGTGCCAGCAGTGGTTGGGACAGGGACGGCTACACCTTC.

This sequence joins TRBV5-6 and TRBJ1-2; D unclear. The germline gives CDR1 SGHDT, CDR2 YYEEEE. Trimming took 0 bases from V and 3 from J, leaving 12 bases between them. This CDR3 has 15 residues. The CDR3 loop is CASSLVRGMDYGYTF. The CDR3, as DNA: TGTGCCAGCAGCTTGGTTCGGGGAATGGACTATGGCTACACCTTC. The full variable domain, with the rest looked up from reference TRBV5-6 and TRBJ1-2, is DAGVTQSPTHLIKTRGQQVTLRCSPKSGHDTVSWYQQALGQGPQFIFQYYEEEERQRGNFPDRFSGHQFPNYSSELNVNALLLGDSALYLCASSLVRGMDYGYTFGSGTRLTVV.

The chain recombines TRBV28 with TRBJ2-7; 7 bases are a match to TRBD1. Germline V CDR1 and CDR2: MDHEN, SYDVKM. There are 15 residues in the CDR3. V lost 4 bases and J lost 3; bases outside the gene matches: 9. The CDR3 is CASSSLGTALYEQYF. The CDR3 DNA reads TGTGCCAGCAGTTCTCTAGGGACAGCTCTCTACGAGCAGTACTTC.

V and J are TRBV28 and TRBJ1-5; 10 bases align to TRBD1. With V trimmed by 4 bases and J by 0 bases, 12 bases remained unmatched. The CDR3 totals 19 residues. Germline values: CDR1 MDHEN, CDR2 SYDVKM. CDR3 region: CASSSPPGTGDYSNQPQHF. In nucleotides, the CDR3 is TGTGCCAGCAGTTCTCCGCCCGGGACAGGGGATTATAGCAATCAGCCCCAGCATTTT.

The chain links TRBV28 to TRBJ1-2, with D perhaps matching TRBD1 (5 bases). V gave up 6 bases and J gave up 6 bases, with 20 bases separating them. Per germline, CDR1 MDHEN and CDR2 SYDVKM. The CDR3 consists of 15 residues. The CDR3 region is CASSPPVGGGDGYTF. CDR3 DNA sequence: TGTGCCAGCAGCCCTCCCGTGGGGGGGGGAGATGGCTACACCTTC.

The chain links TRBV5-1 to TRBJ1-1; D gene unclear. Trimming cost V 1 base and J 1 base, with 8 bases left between them. Germline V gene data show CDR1 as SGHRS and CDR2 as YFSETQ. There are 14 residues in the CDR3. Written as DNA, the CDR3 is TGCGCCAGCAGCTTGTTACAGACGAACACTGAAGCTTTCTTT. Its protein product is CASSLLQTNTEAFF.

V gene TRBV30 combines with J gene TRBJ1-1; tentatively, D is TRBD1 (5 bases). CDR1 is GTSNPN and CDR2 is SVGIG in the germline V gene (reference sequence). CDR3 length: 13 residues. Trimming removed 3 bases from V and 4 bases from J, with 12 bases in between. The CDR3 loop reads CAWRRQGGTEAFF. In nucleotides, the CDR3 is TGTGCCTGGAGGCGGCAGGGCGGCACTGAAGCTTTCTTT.

The V call is TRBV7-6, the J call TRBJ1-1; the D is unclear. Trimming removed 1 base at V and 1 base at J, with 4 bases between. The CDR3 runs 13 residues. CDR1 and CDR2 from the germline V gene are SGHVS and FNYEAQ. DNA of the CDR3: TGTGCCAGCAGCTTAGGGCAGAACACTGAAGCTTTCTTT. Translation gives CASSLGQNTEAFF.

Here the CDR3 reads CASSHGTSGLQETQYF. CDR3 nucleotide sequence: TGCGCCAGCAGCCACGGGACTAGCGGGCTTCAAGAGACCCAGTACTTC. This chain links TRBV5-1 with TRBJ2-5, with 12 bases identical to TRBD2. Germline V CDR1 and CDR2: SGHRS, YFSETQ. V was clipped by 4 bases and J by 2 bases; unmatched bases: 6. The CDR3 has 16 amino acids.

The V call is TRBV10-3, the J call TRBJ2-1, with 10 bases matching TRBD2. Germline CDR1 is ENHRY and CDR2 is SYGVKD. The CDR3 runs to 15 residues. Germline trimming cut 4 bases from V and 12 bases from J; bases unmatched to any gene: 12. In DNA form, the CDR3 reads TGTGCCATCAGTGGCACGGAAGCGGGAGGGCCGGGGCAGTTCTTC. Amino acids: CAISGTEAGGPGQFF.

The rearrangement joins TRBV29-1 to TRBJ1-4; tentatively, D is TRBD1 (6 bases). The CDR3 loop spans 13 amino acids. CDR1 and CDR2 from the germline V gene are SQVTM and ANQGSEA. Trimming took 5 bases from V and 4 from J, leaving 11 bases between them. CDR3 amino acids: CSVQDRLNEKLFF. As DNA, the CDR3 is TGCAGCGTTCAGGACAGACTTAATGAAAAACTGTTTTTT.

This sequence joins TRBV28 and TRBJ2-2; D is unresolved. V was pared by 9 bases and J by 3 bases, with 11 bases between. This CDR3 spans 13 amino acids. In germline, CDR1 is MDHEN, CDR2 SYDVKM. The CDR3 region has the DNA TGTGCCAGTCTTGCGAGGTACACCGGGGAGCTGTTTTTT. Translating it yields CASLARYTGELFF.

This clone has more than one count but fewer than ten. This sequence joins TRBV6-6 and TRBJ2-4; D is perhaps TRBD1 (6 bases). The V gene lost 2 bases and the J gene lost 2 bases, with 13 bases spanning the gap. CDR1 is MNHNY and CDR2 is SVGAGI in the germline V gene (reference sequence). The CDR3 is 16 amino acids. Here the CDR3 reads CASSYPRDTTKNIQYF. The CDR3 DNA reads as TGTGCCAGCAGTTACCCCCGGGACACAACCAAAAACATTCAGTACTTC.

The chain employs TRBV5-4 and TRBJ2-3; perhaps TRBD1 as D (5 bases). This CDR3 has 13 residues. The germline CDR1 and CDR2 sequences are SGHNT and YYREEE (reference sequence). Trimming stripped 3 bases from V and 5 bases from J, with 10 bases between. In DNA form, the CDR3 reads TGTGCCAGCAGCTCCAGCAGGGAAGATACGCAGTATTTT. It encodes CASSSSREDTQYF.

The chain employs TRBV7-9 and TRBJ1-2; D is unclear. Trimming cost V 5 bases and J 6 bases, with 25 bases left between them. Per germline, CDR1 SEHNR and CDR2 FQNEAQ (reference sequence). This CDR3 is 17 amino acids long. CDR3 in DNA: TGTGCCAGCAGCCCGACGGGAGGCCCTTCCTTCTTAAATGGCTACACCTTC. Amino acid sequence: CASSPTGGPSFLNGYTF.

The CDR3 DNA follows: TGTGCCTGGTCTAGCGGGAGAACATTTTTGCAAGATACGCAGTATTTT. This codes for CAWSSGRTFLQDTQYF. The chain is built from TRBV30 and TRBJ2-3, with 10 bases lining up with TRBD2. There are 16 residues in the CDR3. CDR1 GTSNPN and CDR2 SVGIG come from the germline V gene (reference sequence). The V and J ends lost 5 bases and 5 bases, in that order; junction bases with no gene match: 13.

This clone occurred once. The V call is TRBV9, the J call TRBJ2-1, with 9 bases aligning to TRBD1. Unmatched junction bases numbered 9, after V lost 4 bases and J lost 7 bases. Germline V lookup: CDR1 SGDLS, CDR2 YYNGEE. The length of the CDR3 is 15 residues. The CDR3 sequence is CASSLRDRDYNEQFF. The CDR3 coding sequence is TGTGCCAGCAGCCTGCGGGACAGGGACTATAATGAGCAGTTCTTC.

The chain carries TRBV29-1 and TRBJ2-3, with 9 bases matching TRBD1. This CDR3 is built from 13 residues. Trimming cost V 6 bases and J 4 bases; bases outside gene matches: 5. Germline-derived CDR1 and CDR2 are SQVTM and ANQGSEA. CDR3 sequence (DNA): TGCAGCGTCGGACAGGGGATGGCAGATACGCAGTATTTT. Translated, it gives CSVGQGMADTQYF.